The clone carrying this T cell receptor beta chain showed up many times. The target antigen is unknown. This record belongs to a study of T-cell memory formation after mild COVID-19. Study-wide context: For the most part, TCR clusters were specific to one donor.

TCRalpha and TCRbeta libraries used 5'RACE with constant-segment primers and UMIs. TCRdb reanalysed the 5' RACE reads using MiXCR and keeps one entry per CDR3 protein. This sample yields tens of thousands of distinct CDR3 sequences, of which about 23% are seen a single time; 35% to 50% belongs to the top ten. Study-level points and caveats: Those CD4+ clones that contracted were mainly in CM and EM (CD8+ ones in EMRA). A second wave expanding day 15 to 37 was CD4+-biased; contracting clones were balanced.

The V end lost 4 bases, the J end lost 4 bases, and 16 bases lay between the germline ends. CDR3 length equals 15 residues. Germline assignment: CDR1 MGHRA and CDR2 YSYEKL. This receptor was identified in a man between 18 and 29 years old who had mild COVID-19 (a few samples of this study predate the infection). Cell type and time point are not known. This chain joins TRBV4-1 and TRBJ2-5, with a tentative D call TRBD2 (6 bases). Source material: PBMCs or a T cell subset sorted from them (not recorded which). CDR3 region: CASSPLGGSLETQYF. The CDR3, as DNA: TGCGCCAGCAGCCCTTTGGGGGGTAGCCTAGAGACCCAGTACTTC.